This T cell receptor (beta chain) comes out of a study of identical twins. Template switching, a step in the protocol, added a universal primer site, and cDNA carried unique molecular identifiers. From the 5' RACE reads, TCRdb called clonotypes with MiXCR, one entry per CDR3 protein. The repertoire includes about 240,000 distinct CDR3 sequences, about 11% of them detected once, and about a tenth sits in the top ten. Points from the study as a whole: Models, which agreed with sharing between unrelated individuals, nonetheless underestimated the out-of-frame TCR alpha sharing seen in monozygotic twins. The abundant beta clonotypes from cord blood had fewer insertions, and memory repertoires had none of this.

From germline, CDR1 is SQVTM and CDR2 ANQGSEA. The V and J ends lost 1 base and 1 base respectively, with 10 bases between them. The CDR3 runs 14 residues. This clonotype was seen many times. The antigen is not known. The receptor was isolated from a man aged 50 or older in good health. Specimen: memory T cells sorted from blood. The V and J genes are TRBV29-1 and TRBJ1-1; weak D call: TRBD1 (5 bases). The CDR3 nucleotides read TGCAGCGTTGAAGGGGGCTGGGAGAACACTGAAGCTTTCTTT. Protein sequence: CSVEGGWENTEAFF.